In this sample, the clone carrying this T cell receptor (beta chain) turned up many times. These data are taken from a study of lung T cells in sarcoidosis with Löfgren's syndrome. Study-level information: Repertoire analyses centered on Löfgren's syndrome patients.

TCRdb fed the reads into MiXCR, producing one record per CDR3 protein. The sample consists of roughly 63,000 distinct CDR3 sequences, 21% of them appearing once. Sequences were obtained from CD4+ T cells from PBMCs. The receptor comes from a human donor with sarcoidosis (Löfgren's syndrome or another form), or a control subject (not recorded which).

The chain's CDR3 is CASSLGQGVETQYF. The CDR3, as DNA: TGTGCCAGCAGCTTGGGACAGGGGGTTGAGACCCAGTACTTC. The chain is built from TRBV7-3 and TRBJ2-5; the match to TRBD1 covers 11 bases. Germline V CDR1 and CDR2: SGHTA, FQGTGA. The CDR3 consists of 14 residues. The V segment lost 3 bases and the J segment 5 bases; nucleotides outside the gene matches: 2.